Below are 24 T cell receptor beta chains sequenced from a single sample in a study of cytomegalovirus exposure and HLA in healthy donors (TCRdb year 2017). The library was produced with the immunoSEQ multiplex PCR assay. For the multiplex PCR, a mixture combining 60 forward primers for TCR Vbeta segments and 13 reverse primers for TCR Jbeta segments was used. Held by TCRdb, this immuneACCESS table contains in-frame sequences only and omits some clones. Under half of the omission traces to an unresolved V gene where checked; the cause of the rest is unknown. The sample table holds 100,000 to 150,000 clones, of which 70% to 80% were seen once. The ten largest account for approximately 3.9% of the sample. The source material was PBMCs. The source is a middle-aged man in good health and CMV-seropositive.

This CDR3 reads CASSFRTGGGTDTQYF. The CDR3 coding sequence is TGTGCCAGCAGCTTTCGGACAGGGGGGGGCACAGATACGCAGTATTTT. V and J are TRBV11-2 and TRBJ2-3; 10 bases fit TRBD1. Trimming took 3 bases from V and 1 from J; bases not matched to a gene: 4. This CDR3 is built from 16 residues. The V gene's germline CDR1 is SGHAT and CDR2 FQNNGV.

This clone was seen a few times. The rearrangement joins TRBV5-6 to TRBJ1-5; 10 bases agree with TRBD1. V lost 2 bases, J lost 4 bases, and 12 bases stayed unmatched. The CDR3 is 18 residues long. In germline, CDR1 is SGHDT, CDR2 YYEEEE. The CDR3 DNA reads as TGTGCCAGCAGCTTAGGGACAGGGGATTATGCTGGAAATCAGCCCCAGCATTTT. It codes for CASSLGTGDYAGNQPQHF.

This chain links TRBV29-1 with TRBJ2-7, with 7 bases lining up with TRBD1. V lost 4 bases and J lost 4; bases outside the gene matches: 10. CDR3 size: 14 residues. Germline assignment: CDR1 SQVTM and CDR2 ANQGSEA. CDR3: CSVVGKQGPYEQYF. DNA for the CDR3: TGCAGCGTTGTCGGGAAACAGGGGCCATACGAGCAGTACTTC.

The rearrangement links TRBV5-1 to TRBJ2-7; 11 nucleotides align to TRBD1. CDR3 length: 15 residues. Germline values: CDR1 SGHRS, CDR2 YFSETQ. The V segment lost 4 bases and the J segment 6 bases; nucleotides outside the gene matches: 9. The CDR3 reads CASSPRGQGEGEQYF. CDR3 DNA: TGCGCCAGCAGCCCGAGGGGACAGGGGGAAGGCGAGCAGTACTTC. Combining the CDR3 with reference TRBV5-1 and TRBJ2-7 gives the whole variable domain KAGVTQTPRYLIKTRGQQVTLSCSPISGHRSVSWYQQTPGQGLQFLFEYFSETQRNKGNFPGRFSGRQFSNSRSEMNVSTLELGDSALYLCASSPRGQGEGEQYFGPGTRLTVT.

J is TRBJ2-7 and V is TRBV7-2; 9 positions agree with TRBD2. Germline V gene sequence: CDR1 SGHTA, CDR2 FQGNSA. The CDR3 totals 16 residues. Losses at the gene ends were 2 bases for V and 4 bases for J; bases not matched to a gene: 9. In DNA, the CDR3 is TGTGCCAGCAGCTTAAAGGGTAGCGGGAGCGGGTACGAGCAGTACTTC. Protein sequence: CASSLKGSGSGYEQYF.

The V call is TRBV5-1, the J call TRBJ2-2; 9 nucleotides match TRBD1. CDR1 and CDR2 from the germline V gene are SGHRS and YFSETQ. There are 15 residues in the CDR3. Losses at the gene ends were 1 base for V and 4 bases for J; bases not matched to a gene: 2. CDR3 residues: CASSLTGGVTGELFF. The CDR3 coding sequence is TGCGCCAGCAGCTTGACAGGGGGCGTCACCGGGGAGCTGTTTTTT.

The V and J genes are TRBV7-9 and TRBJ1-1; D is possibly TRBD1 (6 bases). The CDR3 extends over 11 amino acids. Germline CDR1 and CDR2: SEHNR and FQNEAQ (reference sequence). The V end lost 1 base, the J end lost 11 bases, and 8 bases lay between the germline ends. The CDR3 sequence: CASSLGQGAFF. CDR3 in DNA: TGTGCCAGCAGCTTAGGGCAGGGGGCTTTCTTT.

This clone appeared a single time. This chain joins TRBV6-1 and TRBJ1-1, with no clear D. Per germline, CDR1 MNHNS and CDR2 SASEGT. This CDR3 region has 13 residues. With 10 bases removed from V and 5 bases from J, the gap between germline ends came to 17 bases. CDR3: CAIRLKPNTEAFF. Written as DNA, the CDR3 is TGTGCCATCCGACTGAAACCTAATACTGAAGCTTTCTTT.

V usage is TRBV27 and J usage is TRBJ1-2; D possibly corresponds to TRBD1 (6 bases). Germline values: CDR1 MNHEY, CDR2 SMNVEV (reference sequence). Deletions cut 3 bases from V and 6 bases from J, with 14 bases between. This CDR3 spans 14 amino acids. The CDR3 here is CASSLRGAVNGYTF. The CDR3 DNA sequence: TGTGCCAGCAGTTTGCGGGGGGCTGTAAATGGCTACACCTTC.

The CDR3 DNA reads TGTGCCAGCAGTCGGGGCAATCAGCCCCAGCATTTT. Encoded protein: CASSRGNQPQHF. The chain links TRBV27 to TRBJ1-5; D is undetermined. Trimming removed 5 bases at V and 2 bases at J, with 4 bases between. CDR1 is MNHEY, CDR2 SMNVEV, per germline (reference sequence). The CDR3 contains 12 residues.

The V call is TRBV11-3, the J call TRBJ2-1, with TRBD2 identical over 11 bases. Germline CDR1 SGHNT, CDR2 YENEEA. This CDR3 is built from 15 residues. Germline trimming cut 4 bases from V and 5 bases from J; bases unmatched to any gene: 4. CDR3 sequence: CASSSGLAADNEQFF. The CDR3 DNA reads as TGTGCCAGCAGCTCGGGACTAGCGGCTGACAATGAGCAGTTCTTC.

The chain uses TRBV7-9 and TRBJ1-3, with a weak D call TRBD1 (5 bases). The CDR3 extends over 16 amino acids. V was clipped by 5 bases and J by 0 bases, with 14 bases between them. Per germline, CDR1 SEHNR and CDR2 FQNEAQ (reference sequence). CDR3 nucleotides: TGTGCCAGCAGCCCTCCACAGGCCTCCTCTGGAAACACCATATATTTT. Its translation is CASSPPQASSGNTIYF.

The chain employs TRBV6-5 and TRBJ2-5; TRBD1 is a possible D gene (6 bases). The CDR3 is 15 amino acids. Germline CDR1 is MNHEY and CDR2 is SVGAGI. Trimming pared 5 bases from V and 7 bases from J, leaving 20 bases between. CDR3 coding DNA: TGTGCCAGCAGTCCCTGGGACAAGGCGCCGGCGACCCAGTACTTC. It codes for CASSPWDKAPATQYF.

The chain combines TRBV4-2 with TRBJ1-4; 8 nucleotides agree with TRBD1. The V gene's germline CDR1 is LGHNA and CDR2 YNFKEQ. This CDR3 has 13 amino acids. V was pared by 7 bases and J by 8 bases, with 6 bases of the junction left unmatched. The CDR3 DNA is TGTGCCAGCAAATTGGGACAGGAGGAAAAACTGTTTTTT. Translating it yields CASKLGQEEKLFF.

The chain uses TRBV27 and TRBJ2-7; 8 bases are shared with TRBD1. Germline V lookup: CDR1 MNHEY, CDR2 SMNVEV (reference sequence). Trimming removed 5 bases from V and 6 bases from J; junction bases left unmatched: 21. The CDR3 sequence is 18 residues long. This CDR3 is CASSLQPRDRGVGLEQYF. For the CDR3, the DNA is TGTGCCAGCAGTCTTCAACCCAGAGACAGGGGAGTGGGGCTCGAGCAGTACTTC.

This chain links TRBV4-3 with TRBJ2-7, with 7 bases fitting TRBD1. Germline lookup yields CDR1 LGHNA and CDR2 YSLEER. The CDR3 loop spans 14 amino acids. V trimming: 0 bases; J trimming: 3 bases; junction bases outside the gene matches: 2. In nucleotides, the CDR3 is TGCGCCAGCAGCCAAGAACAGGGGAACTACGAGCAGTACTTC. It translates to CASSQEQGNYEQYF.

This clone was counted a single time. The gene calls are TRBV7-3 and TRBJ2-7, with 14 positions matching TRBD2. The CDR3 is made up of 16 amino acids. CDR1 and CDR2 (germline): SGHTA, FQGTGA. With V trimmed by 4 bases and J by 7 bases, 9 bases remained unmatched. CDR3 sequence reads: CASSSGLAGGTSEQYF. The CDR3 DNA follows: TGTGCCAGCAGCTCCGGACTAGCGGGAGGTACCTCTGAGCAGTACTTC.

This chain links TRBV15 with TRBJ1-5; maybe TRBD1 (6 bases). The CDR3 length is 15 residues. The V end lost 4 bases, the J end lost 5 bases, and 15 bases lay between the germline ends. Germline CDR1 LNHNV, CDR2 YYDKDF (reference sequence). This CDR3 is CATSKTGDIDQPQHF. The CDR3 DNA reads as TGTGCCACCAGCAAGACAGGCGATATCGATCAGCCCCAGCATTTT.

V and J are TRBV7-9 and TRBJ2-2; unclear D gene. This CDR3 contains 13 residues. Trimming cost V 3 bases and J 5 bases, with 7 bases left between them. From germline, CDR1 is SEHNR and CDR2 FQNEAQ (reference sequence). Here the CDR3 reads CASSFPETGELFF. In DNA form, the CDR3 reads TGTGCCAGCAGCTTCCCGGAGACCGGGGAGCTGTTTTTT.

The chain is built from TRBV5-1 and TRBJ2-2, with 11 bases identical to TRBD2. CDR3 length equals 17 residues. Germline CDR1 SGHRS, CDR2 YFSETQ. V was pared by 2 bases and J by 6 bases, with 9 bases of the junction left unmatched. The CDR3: CASSFHSGRAGPGELFF. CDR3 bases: TGCGCCAGCAGCTTCCATAGCGGGAGGGCCGGACCCGGGGAGCTGTTTTTT. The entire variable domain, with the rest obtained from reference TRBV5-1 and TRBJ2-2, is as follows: KAGVTQTPRYLIKTRGQQVTLSCSPISGHRSVSWYQQTPGQGLQFLFEYFSETQRNKGNFPGRFSGRQFSNSRSEMNVSTLELGDSALYLCASSFHSGRAGPGELFFGEGSRLTVL.

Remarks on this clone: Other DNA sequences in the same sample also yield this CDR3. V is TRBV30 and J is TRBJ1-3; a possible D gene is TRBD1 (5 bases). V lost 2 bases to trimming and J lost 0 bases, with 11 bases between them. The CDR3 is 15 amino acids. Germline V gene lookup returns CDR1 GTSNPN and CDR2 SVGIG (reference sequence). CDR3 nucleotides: TGTGCCTGGAGTAGAGACAGTGGCTCTGGAAACACCATATATTTT. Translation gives CAWSRDSGSGNTIYF.

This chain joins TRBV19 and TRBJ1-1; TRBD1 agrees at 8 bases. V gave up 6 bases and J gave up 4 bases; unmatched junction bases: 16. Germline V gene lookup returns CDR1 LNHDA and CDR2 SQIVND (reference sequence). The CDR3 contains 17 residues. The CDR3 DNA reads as TGTGCCAGTAGCCTCACCAAGGGACAGGTGGCCGGCACTGAAGCTTTCTTT. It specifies CASSLTKGQVAGTEAFF.

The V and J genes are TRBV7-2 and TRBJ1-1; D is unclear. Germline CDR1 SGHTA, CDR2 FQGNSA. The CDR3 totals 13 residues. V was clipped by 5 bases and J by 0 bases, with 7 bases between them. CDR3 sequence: CASSRSLNTEAFF. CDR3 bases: TGTGCCAGCAGCCGTAGCTTGAACACTGAAGCTTTCTTT.

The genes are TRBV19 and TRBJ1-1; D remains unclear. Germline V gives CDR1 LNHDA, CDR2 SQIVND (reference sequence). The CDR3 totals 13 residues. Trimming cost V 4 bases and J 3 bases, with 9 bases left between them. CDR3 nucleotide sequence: TGTGCCAGTAGTACCGGGTTGTACACTGAAGCTTTCTTT. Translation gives CASSTGLYTEAFF.